This T cell receptor (beta chain) appears in the sequencing data of a study of T cell responses to AZD1222 COVID-19 vaccine. Study observations and caveats: Nearly half of unique spike-specific TCRs reportedly avoided B.1.351 and B.1.1.7 mutated regions. Females made up more of the donors, who were largely white British, and clonal diversity may have come out too low.

On this clone itself: Its antigen is not identified.

The assay was immunoSEQ multiplex PCR, and TCRdb's table has in-frame clones only and misses some. The table includes over 65,000 clones, over 85% detected once. This CDR3 is 15 amino acids long. V trimming: 4 bases; J trimming: 3 bases; junction bases outside the gene matches: 6. Germline CDR1 and CDR2: LGHNA and YSLEER. This chain uses TRBV4-3 with TRBJ2-3, with 8 positions matching TRBD1. This receptor was taken from an adult who received the AZD1222 COVID-19 vaccine. Material: peripheral blood, obtained 28 days after the second AZD1222 dose. Here the CDR3 reads CASSRLTGGTDTQYF. The CDR3 DNA reads as TGCGCCAGCAGCCGGCTAACAGGGGGAACAGATACGCAGTATTTT.